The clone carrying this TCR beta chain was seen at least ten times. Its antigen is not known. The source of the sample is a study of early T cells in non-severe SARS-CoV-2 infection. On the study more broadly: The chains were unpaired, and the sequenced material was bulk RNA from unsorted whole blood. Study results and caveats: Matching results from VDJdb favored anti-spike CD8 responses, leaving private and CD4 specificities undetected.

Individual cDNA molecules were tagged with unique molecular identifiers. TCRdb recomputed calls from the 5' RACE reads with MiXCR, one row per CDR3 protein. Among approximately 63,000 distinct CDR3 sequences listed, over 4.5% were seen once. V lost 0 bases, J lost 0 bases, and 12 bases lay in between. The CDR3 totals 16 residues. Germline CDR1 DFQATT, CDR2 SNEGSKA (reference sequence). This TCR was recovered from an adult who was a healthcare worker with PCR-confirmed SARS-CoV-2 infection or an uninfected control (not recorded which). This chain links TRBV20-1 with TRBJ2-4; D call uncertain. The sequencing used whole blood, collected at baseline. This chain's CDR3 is CSARDWGSRAKNIQYF. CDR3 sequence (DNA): TGCAGTGCTAGAGATTGGGGATCCCGAGCCAAAAACATTCAGTACTTC.